These 28 T cell receptor beta chains were all obtained from the same sample, sequenced in a study of T cell responses to AZD1222 COVID-19 vaccine. Sequenced by immunoSEQ multiplex PCR; TCRdb stores in-frame clones only, minus some. The table lists some 150,000 clones, around 92% of them singletons. Sequenced here: peripheral blood, sampled on day 0 of AZD1222 vaccination. The receptors here all came from an adult in good health.

The V and J genes are TRBV10-3 and TRBJ2-3; D unresolved. This CDR3 spans 14 amino acids. The germline V gene has CDR1 ENHRY and CDR2 SYGVKD. V lost 10 bases, J lost 4 bases, and 18 bases lay in between. This CDR3 reads CATRAPSMPDTQYF. The CDR3 DNA reads as TGTGCCACCCGAGCACCTAGTATGCCAGATACGCAGTATTTT.

The V call is TRBV6-1, the J call TRBJ2-5; TRBD1 is a possible D gene (6 bases). Germline assignment: CDR1 MNHNS and CDR2 SASEGT. There are 14 residues in the CDR3. The ends were cut back, 1 base at V and 5 bases at J, with 11 bases in the middle. This CDR3 is CASSEDRARETQYF. CDR3 DNA: TGTGCCAGCAGTGAAGACAGGGCGCGGGAGACCCAGTACTTC.

The V call is TRBV6-6, the J call TRBJ2-7; 10 positions agree with TRBD1. The germline CDR1 and CDR2 sequences are MNHNY and SVGAGI (reference sequence). The length of the CDR3 is 15 residues. Trimming removed 0 bases from V and 1 base from J; junction bases left unmatched: 0. The CDR3: CASSYSGQGSYEQYF. The DNA of the CDR3 is TGTGCCAGCAGTTACTCGGGACAGGGGTCCTACGAGCAGTACTTC.

V usage is TRBV15 and J usage is TRBJ1-6; 7 bases fit TRBD1. With 6 bases clipped from V and 8 bases from J, the junction kept 4 bases outside the gene matches. CDR1 and CDR2 (germline): LNHNV, YYDKDF (reference sequence). The CDR3 runs to 13 residues. The CDR3 DNA sequence: TGTGCCACCAGGTATAGGGGGCATTCACCCCTCCACTTT. Amino acids: CATRYRGHSPLHF.

This clone showed up just once. The chain recombines TRBV5-1 with TRBJ1-1; a weak D match, TRBD1 (5 bases). Germline V lookup: CDR1 SGHRS, CDR2 YFSETQ. This CDR3 has 14 residues. V lost 0 bases to trimming and J lost 8 bases, with 14 bases between them. The CDR3 loop reads CASSLDGHRLEAFF. CDR3 DNA: TGCGCCAGCAGCTTGGACGGACACCGCCTGGAAGCTTTCTTT.

The J gene is TRBJ1-2, the V gene TRBV10-3; TRBD1 matches at 10 bases. The CDR3 is 18 amino acids. Germline CDR1 is ENHRY and CDR2 is SYGVKD. Trimming took 0 bases from V and 0 from J; bases not matched to a gene: 7. CDR3 sequence (DNA): TGTGCCATCAGTGAGTCCGTCGACAGGGGGCGTCCTAACTATGGCTACACCTTC. Translation: CAISESVDRGRPNYGYTF.

The chain is built from TRBV5-1 and TRBJ1-2, with 9 bases fitting TRBD1. With V trimmed by 4 bases and J by 2 bases, 6 bases remained unmatched. The CDR3 covers 15 residues. Germline-derived CDR1 and CDR2 are SGHRS and YFSETQ. The CDR3 sequence is CASSVGTGPNYGYTF. The CDR3 DNA sequence: TGCGCCAGCAGCGTCGGGACAGGGCCGAACTATGGCTACACCTTC.

This chain connects TRBV5-8 to TRBJ1-3; the D gene is possibly TRBD1 (5 bases). Looked up from germline, CDR1 is SGHTS and CDR2 is YDEGEE. The CDR3 runs to 14 residues. V was shortened by 0 bases and J by 1 base, with 5 bases between the two germline ends. CDR3 sequence reads: CASSLGQSGNTIYF. CDR3 bases: TGTGCCAGCAGCTTGGGACAGTCTGGAAACACCATATATTTT.

V usage is TRBV11-2 and J usage is TRBJ1-5; D ambiguous. CDR3 length: 13 residues. V was cut by 0 bases and J by 5 bases, with 5 bases left in between. The germline V gene has CDR1 SGHAT and CDR2 FQNNGV. This CDR3 is CASSLERDQPQHF. CDR3 in DNA: TGTGCCAGCAGCTTAGAACGAGATCAGCCCCAGCATTTT.

The chain recombines TRBV21-1 with TRBJ2-4; the table assigns TRBD2, which was not confirmed against the DNA. TRBV21-1 is a documented pseudogene. This CDR3 is 18 amino acids long. This CDR3 reads CASSTGTSGGPVENIQYF. The DNA of the CDR3 is TGTGCCAGCAGCACCGGGACTAGCGGGGGGCCGGTTGAAAACATTCAGTACTTC.

This clone appeared a single time. V usage is TRBV5-1 and J usage is TRBJ2-2; TRBD1 agrees at 10 bases. Losses at the gene ends were 5 bases for V and 7 bases for J; bases not matched to a gene: 8. Germline loops: CDR1 SGHRS, CDR2 YFSETQ. This CDR3 is 15 amino acids long. CDR3 in amino acids: CASRVTGGSIGELFF. CDR3 DNA sequence: TGCGCCAGCAGGGTGACAGGGGGCTCTATCGGGGAGCTGTTTTTT. The whole variable domain, filled in from reference TRBV5-1 and TRBJ2-2, reads KAGVTQTPRYLIKTRGQQVTLSCSPISGHRSVSWYQQTPGQGLQFLFEYFSETQRNKGNFPGRFSGRQFSNSRSEMNVSTLELGDSALYLCASRVTGGSIGELFFGEGSRLTVL.

The table lists this clone with a count of one. The V and J genes are TRBV6-5 and TRBJ1-4; perhaps TRBD1 as D (5 bases). The CDR3 covers 15 residues. Germline assignment: CDR1 MNHEY and CDR2 SVGAGI. V dropped 2 bases and J dropped 0 bases, with 7 bases sitting between them. CDR3 sequence (DNA): TGTGCCAGCAGTTACGAGGGGACAACTAATGAAAAACTGTTTTTT. This translates into CASSYEGTTNEKLFF.

This clone appeared once. The chain links TRBV6-1 to TRBJ1-4; no firm D call. Looked up from germline, CDR1 is MNHNS and CDR2 is SASEGT. CDR3 size: 13 residues. The V end was cut by 1 base, the J end by 8 bases, with 8 bases between. The CDR3 here is CASSEGYGEKLFF. DNA of the CDR3: TGTGCCAGCAGTGAAGGATATGGCGAAAAACTGTTTTTT.

This rearrangement joins TRBV4-2 to TRBJ1-5; D is possibly TRBD1 (5 bases). Germline CDR1 LGHNA, CDR2 YNFKEQ. Trimming cost V 3 bases and J 3 bases, with 21 bases left between them. The CDR3 runs to 18 residues. This CDR3 is CASSQPRSGQRSNQPQHF. CDR3 nucleotides: TGTGCCAGCAGCCAGCCCCGGTCGGGGCAGCGATCCAATCAGCCCCAGCATTTT.

V and J are TRBV5-1 and TRBJ2-7; D is perhaps TRBD1 (6 bases). Germline assignment: CDR1 SGHRS and CDR2 YFSETQ. The CDR3 consists of 14 residues. Trimming cost V 1 base and J 0 bases, with 8 bases left between them. The CDR3 DNA reads as TGCGCCAGCAGCTTGTGGGACAACTCCTACGAGCAGTACTTC. Translation: CASSLWDNSYEQYF.

The chain uses TRBV5-1 and TRBJ1-1; 10 bases are a match to TRBD1. The CDR3 sequence is 18 residues long. V was clipped by 4 bases and J by 0 bases; unmatched bases: 12. Germline loops: CDR1 SGHRS, CDR2 YFSETQ. CDR3 DNA: TGCGCCAGCAGCGTCCATCGACAGGGGGCGACCATGAACACTGAAGCTTTCTTT. It specifies CASSVHRQGATMNTEAFF.

V usage is TRBV18 and J usage is TRBJ1-6, with D possibly matching TRBD1 (6 bases). The CDR3 is 15 residues long. Germline V lookup: CDR1 KGHSH, CDR2 LQKENI. V shed 1 base and J shed 10 bases, with 14 bases lying between them. The DNA of the CDR3 is TGTGCCAGCTCACCACGAGAGGGGGGAAACTCACCCCTCCACTTT. This translates into CASSPREGGNSPLHF.

The V and J genes are TRBV28 and TRBJ2-2; D is possibly TRBD2 (6 bases). V lost 5 bases, J lost 11 bases, and 18 bases lay in between. The CDR3 totals 14 residues. Germline-derived CDR1 and CDR2 are MDHEN and SYDVKM. The CDR3 region has the DNA TGTGCCAGCAGTCCAGGACGGGGGTTCCGAGAGCTGTTTTTT. Protein sequence: CASSPGRGFRELFF.

V gene TRBV11-3 combines with J gene TRBJ1-6; 10 positions agree with TRBD1. This CDR3 spans 17 amino acids. Trimming at V came to 4 bases and at J to 1 base, leaving 4 bases not matched to a gene. Germline CDR1 reads SGHNT; CDR2 reads YENEEA. The DNA of the CDR3 is TGTGCCAGCAGCTCCCGGGACAGGGGATCCTATAATTCACCCCTCCACTTT. Its translation: CASSSRDRGSYNSPLHF.

The CDR3 loop is CASSTERQTSGNTIYF. Written as DNA, the CDR3 is TGTGCCAGCAGCACCGAACGACAGACCTCTGGAAACACCATATATTTT. The chain combines TRBV6-2 or TRBV6-3 with TRBJ1-3; TRBD1 might be the D (5 bases). This CDR3 is 16 amino acids long. V shed 6 bases and J shed 0 bases, with 15 bases lying between them. CDR1 MNHEY and CDR2 SVGEGT come from the germline V gene.

The rearrangement uses TRBV2 and TRBJ2-4; possible D gene TRBD2, 6 bases. With 0 bases removed from V and 1 base from J, the gap between germline ends came to 10 bases. The CDR3 extends over 16 amino acids. Germline V lookup: CDR1 SNHLY, CDR2 FYNNEI. CDR3 sequence reads: CASSEAGLRAKNIQYF. In DNA form, the CDR3 reads TGTGCCAGCAGTGAAGCGGGACTGCGGGCCAAAAACATTCAGTACTTC.

The chain is built from TRBV19 and TRBJ1-2; D is unclear. Looked up from germline, CDR1 is LNHDA and CDR2 is SQIVND (reference sequence). Trimming removed 3 bases from V and 3 bases from J, with 11 bases in between. CDR3 size: 14 residues. DNA for the CDR3: TGTGCCAGTAGTATCGGGGTGGAGGACTATGGCTACACCTTC. Amino acid sequence: CASSIGVEDYGYTF.

The rearrangement joins TRBV18 to TRBJ1-2, with a weak D call TRBD1 (6 bases). Germline loops: CDR1 KGHSH, CDR2 LQKENI. This CDR3 is 15 amino acids long. With 2 bases removed from V and 3 bases from J, the gap between germline ends came to 13 bases. The CDR3 coding sequence is TGTGCCAGCTCACCATACAGGGTAGAGGACTATGGCTACACCTTC. Translated: CASSPYRVEDYGYTF.

The V gene is TRBV7-9, the J gene TRBJ2-3; a weak D match, TRBD1 (6 bases). Per germline, CDR1 SEHNR and CDR2 FQNEAQ (reference sequence). This CDR3 has 14 amino acids. Trimming left V 1 base short and J 6 bases short, with 11 bases between. Written as DNA, the CDR3 is TGTGCCAGCAGCTTAGGGGGGCAGGGTGATACGCAGTATTTT. This encodes CASSLGGQGDTQYF.

This chain uses TRBV30 with TRBJ2-1; D remains unclear. The V end was cut by 4 bases, the J end by 4 bases, with 11 bases between. The germline gives CDR1 GTSNPN, CDR2 SVGIG (reference sequence). The length of the CDR3 is 13 residues. CDR3 nucleotides: TGTGCCTGGACTAGGGATAGTTACAATGAGCAGTTCTTC. It yields the protein CAWTRDSYNEQFF.

V is TRBV18 and J is TRBJ1-2; a possible D gene is TRBD1 (6 bases). This CDR3 spans 12 amino acids. Germline CDR1 and CDR2: KGHSH and LQKENI. Trimming took 3 bases from V and 14 from J, leaving 16 bases between them. CDR3 loop: CASSPAGGAYTF. The CDR3 DNA sequence: TGTGCCAGCTCACCCGCGGGGGGGGCTTATACCTTC.

This clone occurred a few times. V and J are TRBV4-1 and TRBJ2-7, with a weak D call TRBD1 (6 bases). CDR3 length equals 15 residues. V was pared by 0 bases and J by 1 base, with 10 bases between. Germline CDR1 is MGHRA and CDR2 is YSYEKL. The CDR3 nucleotides are TGCGCCAGCAGCCAAGATTGGGACACTTCCTACGAGCAGTACTTC. This sequence encodes CASSQDWDTSYEQYF.

The chain is built from TRBV13 and TRBJ2-3; 9 nucleotides agree with TRBD2. The trim removed 2 bases at V and 10 bases at J, leaving 10 bases unmatched. Per germline, CDR1 PRHDT and CDR2 FYEKMQ (reference sequence). This CDR3 is built from 15 residues. CDR3 in DNA: TGTGCCAGCAGCTTAACTGCGGGGGGGCCTCATGCGCAGTATTTT. Translating it yields CASSLTAGGPHAQYF.